The present entry profiles one T cell receptor (beta chain) with its context. Its target is not known. The CDR3 covers 14 residues. Germline V lookup: CDR1 SGDLS, CDR2 YYNGEE. V lost 6 bases and J lost 10; bases outside the gene matches: 11. The data originate from a study of graft-versus-host responses after intestinal transplantation. About the research overall: The transplants performed in recipients were multivisceral, liver-intestinal, or isolated intestinal. The whole recipient group had anti-thymocyte globulin induction followed by tacrolimus and steroids for roughly 3 years. Notes on the study in general: Recipient marrow showed GvH clones, some seen first in ileum or blood. Early post-transplant HvG declines tracked with peak circulating GvH clone levels.

Here immunoSEQ multiplex PCR was the method, and the copy in TCRdb shows in-frame clones only, minus some. The sample has 100,000 or so clones; 91% are singletons. V usage is TRBV9 and J usage is TRBJ2-3; 10 nucleotides match TRBD1. This receptor was obtained from a human donor who was the organ donor for an intestinal transplant. The sequences come from unstimulated CD4+ T cells sorted from spleen or lymph node cells, collected before transplant. Here the CDR3 DNA reads TGTGCCAGCAATAGGGACAGGGGAATTAGTGCGCAGTATTTT. It codes for CASNRDRGISAQYF.